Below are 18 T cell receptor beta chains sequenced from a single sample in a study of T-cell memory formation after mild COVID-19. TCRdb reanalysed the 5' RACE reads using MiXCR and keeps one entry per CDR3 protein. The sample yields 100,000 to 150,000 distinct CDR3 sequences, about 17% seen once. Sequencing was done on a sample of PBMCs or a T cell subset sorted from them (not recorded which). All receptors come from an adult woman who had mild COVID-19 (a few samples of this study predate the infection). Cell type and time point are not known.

CDR3 coding DNA: TGCAGTGCTAGAGCTGGCCCAAACGGGGAGCTGTTTTTT. Translation: CSARAGPNGELFF. The chain joins TRBV20-1 to TRBJ2-2; D is ambiguous. Germline CDR1 is DFQATT and CDR2 is SNEGSKA (reference sequence). The V end was cut by 1 base, the J end by 7 bases, with 10 bases between. The CDR3 covers 13 residues.

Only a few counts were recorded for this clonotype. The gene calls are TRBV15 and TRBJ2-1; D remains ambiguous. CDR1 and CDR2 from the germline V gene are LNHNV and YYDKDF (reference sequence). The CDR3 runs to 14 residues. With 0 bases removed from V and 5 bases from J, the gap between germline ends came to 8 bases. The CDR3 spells CATSRDQTHNEQFF. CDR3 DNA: TGTGCCACCAGCAGAGATCAGACCCACAATGAGCAGTTCTTC. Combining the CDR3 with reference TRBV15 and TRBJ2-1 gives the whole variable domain DAMVIQNPRYQVTQFGKPVTLSCSQTLNHNVMYWYQQKSSQAPKLLFHYYDKDFNNEADTPDNFQSRRPNTSFCFLDIRSPGLGDTAMYLCATSRDQTHNEQFFGPGTRLTVL.

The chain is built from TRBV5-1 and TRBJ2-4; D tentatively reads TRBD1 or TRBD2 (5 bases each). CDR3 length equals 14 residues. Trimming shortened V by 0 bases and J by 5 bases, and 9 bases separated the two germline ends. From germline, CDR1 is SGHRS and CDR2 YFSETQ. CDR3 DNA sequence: TGCGCCAGCAGCTTGGCCGGGGCCCAAAACATTCAGTACTTC. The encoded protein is CASSLAGAQNIQYF.

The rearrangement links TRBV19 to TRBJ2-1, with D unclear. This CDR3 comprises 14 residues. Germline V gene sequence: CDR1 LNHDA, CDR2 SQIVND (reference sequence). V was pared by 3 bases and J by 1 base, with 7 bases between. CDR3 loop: CASSIERSYNEQFF. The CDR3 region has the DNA TGTGCCAGTAGTATCGAGCGTTCCTACAATGAGCAGTTCTTC.

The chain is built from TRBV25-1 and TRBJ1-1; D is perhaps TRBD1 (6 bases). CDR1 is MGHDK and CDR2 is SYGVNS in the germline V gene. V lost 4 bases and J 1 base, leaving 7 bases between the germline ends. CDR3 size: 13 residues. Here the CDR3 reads CASSGGGNTEAFF. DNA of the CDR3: TGTGCCAGCAGTGGAGGGGGGAACACTGAAGCTTTCTTT. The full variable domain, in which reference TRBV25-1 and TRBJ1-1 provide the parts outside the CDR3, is EADIYQTPRYLVIGTGKKITLECSQTMGHDKMYWYQQDPGMELHLIHYSYGVNSTEKGDLSSESTVSRIRTEHFPLTLESARPSHTSQYLCASSGGGNTEAFFGQGTRLTVV.

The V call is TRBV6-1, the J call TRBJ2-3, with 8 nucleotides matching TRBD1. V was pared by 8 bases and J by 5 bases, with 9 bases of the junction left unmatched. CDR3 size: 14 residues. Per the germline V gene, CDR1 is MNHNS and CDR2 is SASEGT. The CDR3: CASAEDRDGDTQYF. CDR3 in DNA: TGTGCCAGCGCCGAGGACAGGGACGGAGATACGCAGTATTTT.

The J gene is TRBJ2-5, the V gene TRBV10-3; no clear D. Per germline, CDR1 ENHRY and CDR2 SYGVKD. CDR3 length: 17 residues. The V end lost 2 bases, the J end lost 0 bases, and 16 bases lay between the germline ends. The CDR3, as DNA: TGTGCCATCAGTGAGAGAAAGGCAGACTCGTACCAAGAGACCCAGTACTTC. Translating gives CAISERKADSYQETQYF.

The CDR3 here is CASSAADTDTQYF. The CDR3 DNA is TGTGCCAGCAGTGCCGCCGACACAGATACGCAGTATTTT. The genes are TRBV25-1 and TRBJ2-3; D is undetermined. V lost 4 bases to trimming and J lost 2 bases, with 7 bases between them. The CDR3 totals 13 residues. The germline V gene has CDR1 MGHDK and CDR2 SYGVNS.

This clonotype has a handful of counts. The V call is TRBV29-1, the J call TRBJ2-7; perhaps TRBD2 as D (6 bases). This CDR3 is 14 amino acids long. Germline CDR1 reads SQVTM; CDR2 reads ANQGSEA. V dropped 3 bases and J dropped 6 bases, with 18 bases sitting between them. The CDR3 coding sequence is TGCAGCGTTGAGAGTCCGGGGGTGGCCCCCGAGCAGTACTTC. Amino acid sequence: CSVESPGVAPEQYF.

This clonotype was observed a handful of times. CDR3 DNA: TGTGCCAGTAGTAGTCTAGCGCTCACAGATACGCAGTATTTT. Amino acid sequence: CASSSLALTDTQYF. This chain uses TRBV19 with TRBJ2-3; TRBD2 is a possible D gene (6 bases). Germline CDR1 and CDR2: LNHDA and SQIVND (reference sequence). The CDR3 runs to 14 residues. V lost 4 bases and J 2 bases, leaving 10 bases between the germline ends.

The CDR3 sequence: CASSNPLSSGAFTDTQYF. The DNA of the CDR3 is TGTGCCAGCAGCAATCCCCTGTCGTCGGGGGCCTTCACAGATACGCAGTATTTT. The rearrangement links TRBV21-1 to TRBJ2-3; TRBD1, as called in the table, went unchecked against the DNA. TRBV21-1 is noted as a pseudogene. The CDR3 sequence is 18 residues long.

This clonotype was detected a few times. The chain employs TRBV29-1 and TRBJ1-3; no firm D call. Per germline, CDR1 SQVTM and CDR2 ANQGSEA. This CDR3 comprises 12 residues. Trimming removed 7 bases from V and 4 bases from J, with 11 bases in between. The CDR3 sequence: CSARRAGNTIYF. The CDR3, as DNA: TGCAGCGCCCGAAGGGCGGGAAACACCATATATTTT.

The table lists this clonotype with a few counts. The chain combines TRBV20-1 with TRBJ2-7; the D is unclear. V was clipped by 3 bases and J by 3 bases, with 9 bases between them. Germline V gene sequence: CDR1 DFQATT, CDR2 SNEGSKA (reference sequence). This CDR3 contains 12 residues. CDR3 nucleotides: TGCAGTGCTAGGGACGCAAACTACGAGCAGTACTTC. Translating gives CSARDANYEQYF.

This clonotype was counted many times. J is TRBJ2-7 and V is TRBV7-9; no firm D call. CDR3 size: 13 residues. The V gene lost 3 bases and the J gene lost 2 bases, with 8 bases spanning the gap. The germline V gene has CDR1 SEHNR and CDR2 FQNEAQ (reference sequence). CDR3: CASSFDGTYEQYF. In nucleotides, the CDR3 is TGTGCCAGCAGCTTCGACGGAACCTACGAGCAGTACTTC.

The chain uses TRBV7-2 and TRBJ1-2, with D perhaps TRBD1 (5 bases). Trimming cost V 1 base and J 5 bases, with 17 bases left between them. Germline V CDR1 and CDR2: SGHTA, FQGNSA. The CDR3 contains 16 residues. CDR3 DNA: TGTGCCAGCAGCTTAGTTCCATCCGGGACGAGTTATGGCTACACCTTC. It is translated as CASSLVPSGTSYGYTF.

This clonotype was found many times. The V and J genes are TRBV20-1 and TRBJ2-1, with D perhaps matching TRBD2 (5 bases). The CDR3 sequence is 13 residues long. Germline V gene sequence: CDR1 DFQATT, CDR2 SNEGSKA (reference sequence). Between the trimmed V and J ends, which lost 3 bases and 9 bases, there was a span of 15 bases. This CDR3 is CSASLAGVGEQFF. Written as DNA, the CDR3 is TGCAGTGCTAGCCTAGCAGGTGTGGGTGAGCAGTTCTTC.

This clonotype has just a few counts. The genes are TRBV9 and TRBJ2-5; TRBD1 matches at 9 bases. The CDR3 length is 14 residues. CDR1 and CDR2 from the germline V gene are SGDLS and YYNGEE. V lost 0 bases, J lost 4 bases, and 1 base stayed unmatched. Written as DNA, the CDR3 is TGTGCCAGCAGCGTAGCGGGACAGGGAGAGACCCAGTACTTC. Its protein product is CASSVAGQGETQYF.

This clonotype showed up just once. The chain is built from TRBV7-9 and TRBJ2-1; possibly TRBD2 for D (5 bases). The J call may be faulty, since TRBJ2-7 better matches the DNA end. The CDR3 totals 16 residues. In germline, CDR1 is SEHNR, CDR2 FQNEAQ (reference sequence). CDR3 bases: TGTGCCAGCAGCTTAGCTTTCCGGGATCGGTACAATGAGCAGTACTTC. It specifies CASSLAFRDRYNEQYF.